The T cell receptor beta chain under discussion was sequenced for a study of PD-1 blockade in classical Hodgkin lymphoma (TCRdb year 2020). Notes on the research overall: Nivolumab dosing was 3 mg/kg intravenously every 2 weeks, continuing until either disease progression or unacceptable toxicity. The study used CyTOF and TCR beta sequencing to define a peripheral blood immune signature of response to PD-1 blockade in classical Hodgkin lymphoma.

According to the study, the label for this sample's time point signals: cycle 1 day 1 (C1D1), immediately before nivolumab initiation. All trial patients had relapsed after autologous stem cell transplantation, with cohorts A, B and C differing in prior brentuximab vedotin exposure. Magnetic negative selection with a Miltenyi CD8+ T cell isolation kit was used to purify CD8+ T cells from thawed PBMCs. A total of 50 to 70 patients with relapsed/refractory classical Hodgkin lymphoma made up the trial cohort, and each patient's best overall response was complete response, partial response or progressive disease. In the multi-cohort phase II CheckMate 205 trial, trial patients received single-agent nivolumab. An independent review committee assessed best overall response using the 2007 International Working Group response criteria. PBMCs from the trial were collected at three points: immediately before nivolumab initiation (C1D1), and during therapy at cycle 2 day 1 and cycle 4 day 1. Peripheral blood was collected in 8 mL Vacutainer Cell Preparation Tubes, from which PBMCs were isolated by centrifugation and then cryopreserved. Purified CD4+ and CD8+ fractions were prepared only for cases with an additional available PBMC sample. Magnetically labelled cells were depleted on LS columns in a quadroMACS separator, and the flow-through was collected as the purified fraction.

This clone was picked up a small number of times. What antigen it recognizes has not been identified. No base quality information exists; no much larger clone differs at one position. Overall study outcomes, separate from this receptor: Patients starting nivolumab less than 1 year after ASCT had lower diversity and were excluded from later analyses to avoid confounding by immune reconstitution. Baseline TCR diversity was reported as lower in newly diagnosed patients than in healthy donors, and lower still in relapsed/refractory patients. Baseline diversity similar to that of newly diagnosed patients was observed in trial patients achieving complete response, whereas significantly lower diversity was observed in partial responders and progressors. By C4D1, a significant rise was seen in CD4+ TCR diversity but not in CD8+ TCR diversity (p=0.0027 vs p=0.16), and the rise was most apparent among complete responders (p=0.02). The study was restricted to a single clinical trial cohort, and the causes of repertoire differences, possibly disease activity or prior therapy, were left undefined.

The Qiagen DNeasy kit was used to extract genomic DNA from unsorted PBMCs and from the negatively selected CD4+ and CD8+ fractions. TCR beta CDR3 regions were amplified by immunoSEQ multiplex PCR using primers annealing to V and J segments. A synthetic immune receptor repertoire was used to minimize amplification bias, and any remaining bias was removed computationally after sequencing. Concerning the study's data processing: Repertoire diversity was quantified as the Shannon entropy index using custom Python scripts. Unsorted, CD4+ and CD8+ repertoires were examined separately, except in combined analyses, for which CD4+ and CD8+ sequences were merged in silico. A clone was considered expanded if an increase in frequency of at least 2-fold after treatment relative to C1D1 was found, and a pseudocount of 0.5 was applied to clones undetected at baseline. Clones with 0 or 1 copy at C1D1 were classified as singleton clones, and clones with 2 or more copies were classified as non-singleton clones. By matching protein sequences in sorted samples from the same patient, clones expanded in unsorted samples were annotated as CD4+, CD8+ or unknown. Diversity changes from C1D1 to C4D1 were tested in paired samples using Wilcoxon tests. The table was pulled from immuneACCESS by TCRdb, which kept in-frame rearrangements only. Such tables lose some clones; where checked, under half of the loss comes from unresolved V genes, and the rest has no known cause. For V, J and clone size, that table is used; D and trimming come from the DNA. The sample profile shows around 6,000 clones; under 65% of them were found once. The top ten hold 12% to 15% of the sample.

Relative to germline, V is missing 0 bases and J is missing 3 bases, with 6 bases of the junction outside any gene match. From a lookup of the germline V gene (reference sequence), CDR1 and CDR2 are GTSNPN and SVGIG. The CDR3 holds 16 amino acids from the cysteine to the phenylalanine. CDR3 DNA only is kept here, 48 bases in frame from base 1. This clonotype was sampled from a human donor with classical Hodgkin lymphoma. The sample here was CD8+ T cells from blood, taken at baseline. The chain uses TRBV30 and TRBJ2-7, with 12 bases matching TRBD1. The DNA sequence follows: TGTGCCTGGAGTGTGGGACAGGGGGCGCTTGTCTACGAGCAGTACTTC. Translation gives CAWSVGQGALVYEQYF.